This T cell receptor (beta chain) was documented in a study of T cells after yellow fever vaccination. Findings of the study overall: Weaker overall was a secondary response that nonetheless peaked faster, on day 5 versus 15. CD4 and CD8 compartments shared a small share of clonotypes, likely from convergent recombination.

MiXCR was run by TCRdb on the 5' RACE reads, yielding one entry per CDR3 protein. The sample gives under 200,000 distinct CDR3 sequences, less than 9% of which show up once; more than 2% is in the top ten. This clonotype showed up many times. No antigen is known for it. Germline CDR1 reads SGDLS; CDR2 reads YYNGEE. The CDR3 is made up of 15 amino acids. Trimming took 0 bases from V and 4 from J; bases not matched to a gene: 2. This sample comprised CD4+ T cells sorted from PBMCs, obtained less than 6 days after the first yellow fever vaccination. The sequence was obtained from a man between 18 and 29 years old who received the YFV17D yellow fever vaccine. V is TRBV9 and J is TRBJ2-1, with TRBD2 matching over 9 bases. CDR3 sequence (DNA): TGTGCCAGCAGCGTAGATGCGGGGGGGTACAATGAGCAGTTCTTC. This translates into CASSVDAGGYNEQFF.